The clone carrying this T cell receptor beta chain has a count of ten or more. Its antigen is still unknown. This record comes from a study of Graves' ophthalmopathy and Graves' hyperthyroidism. Background on the study: Researchers obtained peripheral blood at initial diagnosis, before any treatment had begun.

Stable hyperthyroidism meant no ophthalmopathy within 18 months of follow-up. Amplification targeted the TCR beta CDR3 regions, with RNA transcripts as the source material. Second-round multiplex PCR came after a first-round RT-PCR that employed HTBI primers. Via MiXCR, TCRdb re-called the multiplex PCR reads, giving one row per CDR3 protein. The sample shows hundreds of thousands of distinct CDR3 sequences, roughly 15% of them seen only once. Whole-study findings and limits: The majority of expanded thyroid clonotypes above 0.001 frequency also occurred in blood.

Germline V gene sequence: CDR1 DFQATT, CDR2 SNEGSKA (reference sequence). The CDR3 has 14 amino acids. The V gene end was trimmed by 1 base and the J gene end by 2 bases; junction bases not matched to a gene: 2. Sequenced: peripheral blood. J is TRBJ1-2 and V is TRBV20-1, with TRBD1 identical over 9 bases. This receptor was taken from a woman younger than 30 with stable Graves' hyperthyroidism. The CDR3 DNA is TGCAGTGCTAGAGCCGACAGGGGGAACTATGGCTACACCTTC. This translates into CSARADRGNYGYTF.